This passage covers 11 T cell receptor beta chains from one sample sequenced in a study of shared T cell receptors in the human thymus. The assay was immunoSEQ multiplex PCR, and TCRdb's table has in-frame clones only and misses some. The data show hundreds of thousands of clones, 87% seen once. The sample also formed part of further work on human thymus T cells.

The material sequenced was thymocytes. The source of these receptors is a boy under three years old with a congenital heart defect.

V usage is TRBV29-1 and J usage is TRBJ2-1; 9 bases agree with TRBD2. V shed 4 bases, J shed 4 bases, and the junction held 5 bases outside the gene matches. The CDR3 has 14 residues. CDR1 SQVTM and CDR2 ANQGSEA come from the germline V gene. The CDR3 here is CSVGLAGLYNEQFF. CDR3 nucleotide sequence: TGCAGCGTTGGGCTAGCGGGACTTTACAATGAGCAGTTCTTC.

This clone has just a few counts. CDR3 region: CASSPDRLPYEQYF. As DNA, the CDR3 is TGCGCCAGCAGCCCGGACAGACTCCCCTACGAGCAGTACTTC. The chain couples TRBV5-1 to TRBJ2-7; the D gene is possibly TRBD1 (6 bases). CDR3 length: 14 amino acids. Germline V lookup: CDR1 SGHRS, CDR2 YFSETQ. Trimming removed 4 bases at V and 2 bases at J, with 13 bases between.

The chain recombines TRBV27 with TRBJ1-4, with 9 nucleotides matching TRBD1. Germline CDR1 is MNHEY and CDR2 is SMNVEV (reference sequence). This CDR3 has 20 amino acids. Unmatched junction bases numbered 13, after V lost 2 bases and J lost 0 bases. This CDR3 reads CASSLSISGGTGTTNEKLFF. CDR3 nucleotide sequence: TGTGCCAGCAGTTTAAGTATATCGGGAGGGACAGGGACAACTAATGAAAAACTGTTTTTT. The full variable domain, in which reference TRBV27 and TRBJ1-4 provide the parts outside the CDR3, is EAQVTQNPRYLITVTGKKLTVTCSQNMNHEYMSWYRQDPGLGLRQIYYSMNVEVTDKGDVPEGYKVSRKEKRNFPLILESPSPNQTSLYFCASSLSISGGTGTTNEKLFFGSGTQLSVL.

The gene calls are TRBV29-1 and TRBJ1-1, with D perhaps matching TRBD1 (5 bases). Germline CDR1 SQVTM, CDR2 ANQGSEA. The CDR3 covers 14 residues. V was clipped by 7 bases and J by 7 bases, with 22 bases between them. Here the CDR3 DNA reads TGCAGCGCCCATCCGGCAGGGAGGAGACGTGAAGCTTTCTTT. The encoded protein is CSAHPAGRRREAFF.

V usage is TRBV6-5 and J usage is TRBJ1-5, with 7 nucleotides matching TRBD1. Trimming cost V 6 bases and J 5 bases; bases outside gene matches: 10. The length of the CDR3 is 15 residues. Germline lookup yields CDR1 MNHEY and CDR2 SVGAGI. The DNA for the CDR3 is TGTGCCAGCAGGTCCCACAGGGGTGACGATCAGCCCCAGCATTTT. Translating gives CASRSHRGDDQPQHF.

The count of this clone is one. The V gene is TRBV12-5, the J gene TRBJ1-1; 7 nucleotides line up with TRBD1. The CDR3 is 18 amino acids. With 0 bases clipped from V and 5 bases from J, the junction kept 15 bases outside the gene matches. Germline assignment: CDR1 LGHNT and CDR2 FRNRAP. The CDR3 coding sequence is TGTGCTAGTGGTTTGGTTAACAGGGGTGATCCTCTTTGGACTGAAGCTTTCTTT. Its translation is CASGLVNRGDPLWTEAFF.

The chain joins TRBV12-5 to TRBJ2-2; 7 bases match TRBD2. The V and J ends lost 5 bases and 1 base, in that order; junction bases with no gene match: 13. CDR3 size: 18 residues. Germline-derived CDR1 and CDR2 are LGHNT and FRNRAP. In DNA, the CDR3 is TGTGCTAGTGGTCTCGAGCGGGACCTCTTCGAGAACACCGGGGAGCTGTTTTTT. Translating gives CASGLERDLFENTGELFF.

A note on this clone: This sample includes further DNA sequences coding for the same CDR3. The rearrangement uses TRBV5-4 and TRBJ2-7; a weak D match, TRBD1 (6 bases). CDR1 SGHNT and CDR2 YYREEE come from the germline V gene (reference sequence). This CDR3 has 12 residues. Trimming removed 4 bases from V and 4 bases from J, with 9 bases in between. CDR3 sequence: CASSQDSYEQYF. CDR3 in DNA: TGTGCCAGCAGCCAGGACAGTTACGAGCAGTACTTC. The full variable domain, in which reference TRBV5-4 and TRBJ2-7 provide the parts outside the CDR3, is ETGVTQSPTHLIKTRGQQVTLRCSSQSGHNTVSWYQQALGQGPQFIFQYYREEENGRGNFPPRFSGLQFPNYSSELNVNALELDDSALYLCASSQDSYEQYFGPGTRLTVT.

The CDR3 nucleotides read TGTGCCAGCAGCGCGAACAGGGTGTGGGACTACGAGCAGTACTTC. Amino acid sequence: CASSANRVWDYEQYF. The chain uses TRBV7-9 and TRBJ2-7, with a tentative D call TRBD1 (6 bases). Germline values: CDR1 SEHNR, CDR2 FQNEAQ (reference sequence). V was clipped by 5 bases and J by 3 bases, with 17 bases between them. The CDR3 has 15 amino acids.

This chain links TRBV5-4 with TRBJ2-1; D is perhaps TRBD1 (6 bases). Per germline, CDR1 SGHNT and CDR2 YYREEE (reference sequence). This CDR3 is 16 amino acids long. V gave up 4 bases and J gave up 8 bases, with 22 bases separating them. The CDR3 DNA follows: TGTGCCAGCAGCCTTCACGACATGGGACAAAGGGATGAGCAGTTCTTC. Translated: CASSLHDMGQRDEQFF.

As DNA, the CDR3 is TGTGCCAGCAGCTTCGGACTCGGCTACGAGCAGTACTTC. Protein sequence: CASSFGLGYEQYF. V gene TRBV5-4 combines with J gene TRBJ2-7, with D perhaps matching TRBD2 (5 bases). Germline CDR1 is SGHNT and CDR2 is YYREEE (reference sequence). V was shortened by 2 bases and J by 3 bases, with 9 bases between the two germline ends. This CDR3 is built from 13 residues. Complete variable domain (other parts from reference TRBV5-4 and TRBJ2-7): ETGVTQSPTHLIKTRGQQVTLRCSSQSGHNTVSWYQQALGQGPQFIFQYYREEENGRGNFPPRFSGLQFPNYSSELNVNALELDDSALYLCASSFGLGYEQYFGPGTRLTVT.